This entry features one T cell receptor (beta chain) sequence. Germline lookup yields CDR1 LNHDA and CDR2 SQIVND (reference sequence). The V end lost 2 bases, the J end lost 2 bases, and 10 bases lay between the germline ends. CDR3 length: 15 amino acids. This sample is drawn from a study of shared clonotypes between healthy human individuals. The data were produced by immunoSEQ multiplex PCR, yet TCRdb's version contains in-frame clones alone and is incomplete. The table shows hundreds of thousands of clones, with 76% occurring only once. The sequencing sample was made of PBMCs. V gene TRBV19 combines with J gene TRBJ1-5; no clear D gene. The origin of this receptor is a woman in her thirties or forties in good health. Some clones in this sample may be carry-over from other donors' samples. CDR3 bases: TGTGCCAGTAGTATATTGGCTTCTGGCAATCAGCCCCAGCATTTT. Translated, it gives CASSILASGNQPQHF. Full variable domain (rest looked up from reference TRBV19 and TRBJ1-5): DGGITQSPKYLFRKEGQNVTLSCEQNLNHDAMYWYRQDPGQGLRLIYYSQIVNDFQKGDIAEGYSVSREKKESFPLTVTSAQKNPTAFYLCASSILASGNQPQHFGDGTRLSIL.